The 17 T cell receptor beta chains given below trace back to one sample, sequenced in a study of naive and memory T cell subsets. Study observations and caveats: Especially in CD8 cells, naive repertoires contained a few larger clonotypes, possibly CD45RA-re-expressing memory cells.

Two oligonucleotides, mixed equimolar, formed the beta constant-region primer covering TRBC1 and TRBC2. Nested alpha and beta constant-region primers with the SP2 primer drove four PCR rounds on ligated cDNA. TCRdb itself ran the UMI-ligation and nested PCR reads through MiXCR, one entry per CDR3 protein. The data show approximately 140,000 distinct CDR3 sequences, roughly 22% seen once. No antigen has been assigned to these receptors. The source material was naive CD4+ T cells from blood. These receptors all come from a human donor in good health.

In this sample, this clonotype turned up many times. CDR3 nucleotides: TGTGCCAGCAGTTTATGGACCAGCGGGAGGGCCACAGATACGCAGTATTTT. It encodes CASSLWTSGRATDTQYF. The V gene is TRBV28, the J gene TRBJ2-3; 10 bases agree with TRBD2. This CDR3 contains 17 residues. Germline V gene lookup returns CDR1 MDHEN and CDR2 SYDVKM. After removal of 0 bases from V and 2 bases from J, the junction contained 5 bases not matched to a gene.

This sequence joins TRBV11-2 and TRBJ2-2; TRBD1 might be the D (5 bases). Trimming pared 1 base from V and 1 base from J, leaving 10 bases between. The CDR3 covers 16 residues. Germline loops: CDR1 SGHAT, CDR2 FQNNGV. The CDR3 DNA sequence: TGTGCCAGCAGCTTAGCGGCAGGGCAGAACACCGGGGAGCTGTTTTTT. This translates into CASSLAAGQNTGELFF.

The chain employs TRBV3-1 and TRBJ2-2, with D possibly being TRBD2 (5 bases). The CDR3 has 15 amino acids. Trimming left V 3 bases short and J 4 bases short, with 12 bases between. Germline loops: CDR1 LGHDT, CDR2 YNNKEL (reference sequence). Written as DNA, the CDR3 is TGTGCCAGCAGCCACGAGGGAATGGGCACCGGGGAGCTGTTTTTT. It encodes CASSHEGMGTGELFF. The variable domain in full, completed from reference TRBV3-1 and TRBJ2-2, reads DTAVSQTPKYLVTQMGNDKSIKCEQNLGHDTMYWYKQDSKKFLKIMFSYNNKELIINETVPNRFSPKSPDKAHLNLHINSLELGDSAVYFCASSHEGMGTGELFFGEGSRLTVL.

The CDR3 region has the DNA TGTGCCAGCAGCTTAAGGGACTTCACAGATACGCAGTATTTT. Encoded protein: CASSLRDFTDTQYF. This sequence joins TRBV11-1 and TRBJ2-3, with a weak D call TRBD2 (6 bases). This CDR3 has 14 residues. Germline CDR1 reads SGHAT; CDR2 reads FQDESV (reference sequence). The ends were cut back, 2 bases at V and 2 bases at J, with 8 bases in the middle.

The rearrangement links TRBV6-2 or TRBV6-3 to TRBJ2-1, with 8 bases identical to TRBD2. V shed 4 bases, J shed 4 bases, and the junction held 6 bases outside the gene matches. Germline V lookup: CDR1 MNHEY, CDR2 SVGEGT. The CDR3 covers 15 residues. CDR3 nucleotides: TGTGCCAGCAGTTGGGAGCGGGAGTATTACAATGAGCAGTTCTTC. It codes for CASSWEREYYNEQFF.

The gene calls are TRBV11-1 and TRBJ1-1; D unresolved. V was clipped by 3 bases and J by 0 bases, with 17 bases between them. This CDR3 region has 17 residues. Germline V CDR1 and CDR2: SGHAT, FQDESV (reference sequence). The CDR3 here is CASSFGFRVGVNTEAFF. Here the CDR3 DNA reads TGTGCCAGCAGCTTTGGTTTCCGGGTCGGAGTGAACACTGAAGCTTTCTTT.

The chain combines TRBV4-3 with TRBJ1-1; the D gene is possibly TRBD1 (5 bases). CDR3 length: 14 amino acids. The germline gives CDR1 LGHNA, CDR2 YSLEER. Trimming left V 3 bases short and J 2 bases short, with 10 bases between. The CDR3 spells CASSHTGRNTEAFF. Here the CDR3 DNA reads TGCGCCAGCAGCCACACAGGCCGCAACACTGAAGCTTTCTTT.

The chain uses TRBV6-9 and TRBJ1-3; no definite D call. The CDR3 has 16 residues. The V end was cut by 5 bases, the J end by 0 bases, with 14 bases between. Germline assignment: CDR1 MNHGY and CDR2 SVAAGI. CDR3 residues: CASSPDGGDSGNTIYF. CDR3 DNA: TGTGCCAGCAGTCCCGACGGCGGAGACTCTGGAAACACCATATATTTT.

This clonotype has only a few counts. The chain carries TRBV10-3 and TRBJ1-1; D gene uncertain. CDR3 length: 14 residues. The V and J ends lost 3 bases and 1 base respectively, with 9 bases between them. Looked up from germline, CDR1 is ENHRY and CDR2 is SYGVKD. The CDR3 DNA follows: TGTGCCATCAGTGAAAAGGTACCGAACACTGAAGCTTTCTTT. The encoded protein is CAISEKVPNTEAFF.

This clonotype showed up just a few times. V usage is TRBV28 and J usage is TRBJ2-1, with D unresolved. Germline CDR1 and CDR2: MDHEN and SYDVKM. V was trimmed by 1 base and J by 4 bases, leaving 17 bases between them. The CDR3 has 17 residues. As DNA, the CDR3 is TGTGCCAGCAGTTTATACTTCCTCAGCGACCTATACAATGAGCAGTTCTTC. Protein sequence: CASSLYFLSDLYNEQFF.

Written as DNA, the CDR3 is TGTGCCAGCTCACCAAGGGTAGCTGTCAATGAGCAGTTCTTC. Amino acid sequence: CASSPRVAVNEQFF. V usage is TRBV18 and J usage is TRBJ2-1; D gene unclear. The germline CDR1 and CDR2 sequences are KGHSH and LQKENI. V was pared by 2 bases and J by 6 bases, with 11 bases between. The CDR3 sequence is 14 residues long.

V is TRBV25-1 and J is TRBJ2-3; no clear D. This CDR3 spans 15 amino acids. Germline assignment: CDR1 MGHDK and CDR2 SYGVNS. V was shortened by 3 bases and J by 1 base, with 11 bases between the two germline ends. The CDR3 loop reads CASSDPGPGTDTQYF. The CDR3 bases are TGTGCCAGCAGTGACCCCGGCCCTGGCACAGATACGCAGTATTTT. The variable domain in full, completed from reference TRBV25-1 and TRBJ2-3, reads EADIYQTPRYLVIGTGKKITLECSQTMGHDKMYWYQQDPGMELHLIHYSYGVNSTEKGDLSSESTVSRIRTEHFPLTLESARPSHTSQYLCASSDPGPGTDTQYFGPGTRLTVL.

In its sample, this clonotype was seen many times. This chain links TRBV10-3 with TRBJ2-3; D uncertain. The CDR3 has 14 amino acids. Trimming left V 6 bases short and J 2 bases short, with 12 bases between. CDR1 and CDR2 (germline): ENHRY, SYGVKD. The CDR3 region has the DNA TGTGCCATCAGCCTAGGTCAGTCCACAGATACGCAGTATTTT. This gives the protein CAISLGQSTDTQYF.

The chain has TRBV5-1 and TRBJ2-6, with unresolved D. The CDR3 is 16 amino acids. Germline CDR1 SGHRS, CDR2 YFSETQ. Trimming shortened V by 0 bases and J by 0 bases, and 7 bases separated the two germline ends. In nucleotides, the CDR3 is TGCGCCAGCAGCTTGGGGGATAACTCTGGGGCCAACGTCCTGACTTTC. Translation gives CASSLGDNSGANVLTF.

This clonotype was found a few times. The gene calls are TRBV20-1 and TRBJ2-7; D is undetermined. CDR1 and CDR2 from the germline V gene are DFQATT and SNEGSKA (reference sequence). This CDR3 has 11 amino acids. The V and J ends lost 2 bases and 6 bases respectively, with 8 bases between them. CDR3 nucleotides: TGCAGTGCTAGATTAATTTCCGAGCAGTACTTC. Translation: CSARLISEQYF.

The J gene is TRBJ2-1, the V gene TRBV4-3; D might be TRBD1 or TRBD2, each matching 5 bases. Trimming took off 2 bases at V and 1 base at J, with 12 bases between the two ends. The CDR3 sequence is 16 residues long. CDR1 is LGHNA, CDR2 YSLEER, per germline. The CDR3 is CASSQHRDGSYNEQFF. For the CDR3, the DNA is TGCGCCAGCAGCCAACATAGGGACGGGTCCTACAATGAGCAGTTCTTC.

Ten or more counts support this clonotype. DNA of the CDR3: TGTGCCAGCAGTAGTCGCGGGAGATCAGATACGCAGTATTTT. Its protein is CASSSRGRSDTQYF. The chain recombines TRBV12-3 or TRBV12-4 with TRBJ2-3; 7 bases line up with TRBD2. J lost 4 bases, V lost 5 bases, and 6 bases had no gene match. The CDR3 loop spans 14 amino acids.